Below, 5 T cell receptor beta chains from the same sample are listed, as sequenced in a study of cytomegalovirus exposure and HLA in healthy donors. This PCR relied on a set of 60 Vbeta primers and 13 Jbeta primers. TCRdb's table, derived via immunoSEQ multiplex PCR, lists solely in-frame clones and lacks some. The table records about 100,000 clones, around 69% of them present only once. Sequenced material: PBMCs. Every receptor here comes from a woman in her fifties or sixties in good health and CMV-seropositive.

About this clone: The junction shows a germline mismatch at one end, possibly a read error. CDR3 DNA: TGTTCCAGCAGCTTACTTACAGGGGCCTATGGCTACACCTTC. This translates into CSSSLLTGAYGYTF. The chain has TRBV7-9 and TRBJ1-2, with 7 bases aligning to TRBD1. The germline V gene has CDR1 SEHNR and CDR2 FQNEAQ (reference sequence). The CDR3 has 14 residues.

The chain links TRBV5-4 to TRBJ2-1; 10 nucleotides align to TRBD2. The V gene end was trimmed by 5 bases and the J gene end by 0 bases; junction bases not matched to a gene: 2. Germline V lookup: CDR1 SGHNT, CDR2 YYREEE (reference sequence). This CDR3 is built from 15 residues. Written as DNA, the CDR3 is TGTGCCAGCAGTTCTAGCGGGAGCTCCTACAATGAGCAGTTCTTC. This codes for CASSSSGSSYNEQFF. Filled out from reference TRBV5-4 and TRBJ2-1, the complete variable domain reads ETGVTQSPTHLIKTRGQQVTLRCSSQSGHNTVSWYQQALGQGPQFIFQYYREEENGRGNFPPRFSGLQFPNYSSELNVNALELDDSALYLCASSSSGSSYNEQFFGPGTRLTVL.

The V and J genes are TRBV6-5 and TRBJ2-1, with D possibly being TRBD2 (5 bases). V was shortened by 4 bases and J by 6 bases, with 13 bases between the two germline ends. Germline CDR1 MNHEY, CDR2 SVGAGI. CDR3 length: 14 amino acids. CDR3 sequence: CASSSPSEGNEQFF. The CDR3 DNA reads as TGTGCCAGCAGTTCGCCCTCAGAGGGCAATGAGCAGTTCTTC.

The genes are TRBV30 and TRBJ2-3; 9 nucleotides match TRBD2. The CDR3 length is 14 residues. Germline assignment: CDR1 GTSNPN and CDR2 SVGIG (reference sequence). Trimming removed 3 bases from V and 2 bases from J; junction bases left unmatched: 3. CDR3 nucleotides: TGTGCCTGGAGGGCTAGCGGGGTCACAGATACGCAGTATTTT. This sequence encodes CAWRASGVTDTQYF. Using reference TRBV30 and TRBJ2-3 for the parts outside the CDR3, the full variable domain is SQTIHQWPATLVQPVGSPLSLECTVEGTSNPNLYWYRQAAGRGLQLLFYSVGIGQISSEVPQNLSASRPQDRQFILSSKKLLLSDSGFYLCAWRASGVTDTQYFGPGTRLTVL.

The chain carries TRBV18 and TRBJ1-5; 7 nucleotides agree with TRBD1. Germline assignment: CDR1 KGHSH and CDR2 LQKENI. The length of the CDR3 is 14 residues. After removal of 1 base from V and 5 bases from J, the junction contained 2 bases not matched to a gene. DNA for the CDR3: TGTGCCAGCTCACCACAGGGACAGTATCAGCCCCAGCATTTT. This sequence encodes CASSPQGQYQPQHF.